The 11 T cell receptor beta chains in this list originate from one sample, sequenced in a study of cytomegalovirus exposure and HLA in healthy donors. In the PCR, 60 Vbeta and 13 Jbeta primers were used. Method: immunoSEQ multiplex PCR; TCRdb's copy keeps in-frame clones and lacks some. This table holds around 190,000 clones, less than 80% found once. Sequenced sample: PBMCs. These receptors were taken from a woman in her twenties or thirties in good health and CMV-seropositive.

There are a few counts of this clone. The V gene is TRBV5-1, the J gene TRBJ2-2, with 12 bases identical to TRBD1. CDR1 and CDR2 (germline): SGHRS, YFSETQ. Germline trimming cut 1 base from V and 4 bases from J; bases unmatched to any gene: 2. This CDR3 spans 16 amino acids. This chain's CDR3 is CASSLWGQGATGELFF. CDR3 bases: TGCGCCAGCAGCTTGTGGGGACAGGGGGCCACCGGGGAGCTGTTTTTT.

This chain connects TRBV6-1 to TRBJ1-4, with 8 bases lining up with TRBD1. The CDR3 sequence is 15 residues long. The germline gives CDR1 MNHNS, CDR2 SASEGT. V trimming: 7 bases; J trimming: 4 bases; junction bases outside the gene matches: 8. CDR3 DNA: TGTGCCAGCACCACGGGACAGGCGGTTAATGAAAAACTGTTTTTT. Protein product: CASTTGQAVNEKLFF.

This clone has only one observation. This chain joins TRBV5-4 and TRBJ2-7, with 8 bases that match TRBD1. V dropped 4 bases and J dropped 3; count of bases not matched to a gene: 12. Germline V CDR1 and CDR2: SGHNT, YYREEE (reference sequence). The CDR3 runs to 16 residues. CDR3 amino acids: CASSADQGARGYEQYF. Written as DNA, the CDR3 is TGTGCCAGCAGCGCCGATCAGGGGGCGCGAGGCTACGAGCAGTACTTC.

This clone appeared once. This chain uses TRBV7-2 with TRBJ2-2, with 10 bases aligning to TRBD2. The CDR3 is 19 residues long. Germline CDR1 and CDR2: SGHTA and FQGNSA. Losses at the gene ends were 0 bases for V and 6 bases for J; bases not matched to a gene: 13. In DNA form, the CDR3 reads TGTGCCAGCAGCTTAGCGCGGGACTCGGTTGGACTAGCGGCCGGGGAGCTGTTTTTT. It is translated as CASSLARDSVGLAAGELFF. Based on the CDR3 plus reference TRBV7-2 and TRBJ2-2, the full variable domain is GAGVSQSPSNKVTEKGKDVELRCDPISGHTALYWYRQSLGQGLEFLIYFQGNSAPDKSGLPSDRFSAERTGGSVSTLTIQRTQQEDSAVYLCASSLARDSVGLAAGELFFGEGSRLTVL.

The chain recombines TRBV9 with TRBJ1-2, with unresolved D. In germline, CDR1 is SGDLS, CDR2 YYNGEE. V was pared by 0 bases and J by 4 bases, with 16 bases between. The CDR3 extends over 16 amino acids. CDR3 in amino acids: CASSVGVTGEGYGYTF. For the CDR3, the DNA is TGTGCCAGCAGCGTAGGGGTGACCGGGGAGGGCTATGGCTACACCTTC.

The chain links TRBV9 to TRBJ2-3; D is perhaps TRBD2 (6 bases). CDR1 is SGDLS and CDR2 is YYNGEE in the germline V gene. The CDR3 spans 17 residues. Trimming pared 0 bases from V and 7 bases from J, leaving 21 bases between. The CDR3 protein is CASSVAIGGRGRNTQYF. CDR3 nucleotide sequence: TGTGCCAGCAGCGTAGCTATCGGCGGGCGGGGTAGGAATACGCAGTATTTT.

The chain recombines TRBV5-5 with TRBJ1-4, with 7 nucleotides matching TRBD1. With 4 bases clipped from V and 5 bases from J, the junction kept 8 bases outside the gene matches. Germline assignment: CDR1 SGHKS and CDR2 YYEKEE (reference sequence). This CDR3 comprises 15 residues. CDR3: CASSTGQVENEKLFF. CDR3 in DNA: TGTGCCAGCAGCACAGGACAGGTTGAAAATGAAAAACTGTTTTTT.

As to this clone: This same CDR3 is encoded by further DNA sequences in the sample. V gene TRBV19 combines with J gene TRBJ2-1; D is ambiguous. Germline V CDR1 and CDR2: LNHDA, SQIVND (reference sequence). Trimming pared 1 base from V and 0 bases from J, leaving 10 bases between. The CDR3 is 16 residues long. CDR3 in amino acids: CASSIVARGSYNEQFF. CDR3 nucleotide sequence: TGTGCCAGTAGTATAGTTGCGAGAGGCTCCTACAATGAGCAGTTCTTC.

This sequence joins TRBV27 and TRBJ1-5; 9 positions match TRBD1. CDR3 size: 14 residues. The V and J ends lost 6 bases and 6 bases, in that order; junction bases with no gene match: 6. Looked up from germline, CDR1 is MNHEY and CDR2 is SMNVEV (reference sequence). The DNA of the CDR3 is TGTGCCAGCAGCGCACAGGGGGCGAGTCAGCCCCAGCATTTT. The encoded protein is CASSAQGASQPQHF.

CDR3 DNA: TGTGCCAGCAGTGACGGACAGGGGGCAGATACGCAGTATTTT. Residues: CASSDGQGADTQYF. The chain uses TRBV6-4 and TRBJ2-3; 10 bases align to TRBD1. The V segment lost 2 bases and the J segment 4 bases; nucleotides outside the gene matches: 0. Germline values: CDR1 MRHNA, CDR2 SNTAGT. This CDR3 is 14 amino acids long.

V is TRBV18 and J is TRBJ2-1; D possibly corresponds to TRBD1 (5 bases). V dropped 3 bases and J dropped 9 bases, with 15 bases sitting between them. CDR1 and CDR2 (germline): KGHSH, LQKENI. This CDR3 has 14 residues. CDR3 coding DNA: TGTGCCAGCTCACCGACATCGATCCAGGGTGAGCAGTTCTTC. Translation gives CASSPTSIQGEQFF.